This T cell receptor (beta chain) was recorded in a study of T cells in localized non-small cell lung cancer (dated by TCRdb to 2020 to 2021). Background for the entire study: The study analyzed T cell repertoires of roughly 220 early-stage NSCLC patients, comparing tumors and uninvolved tumor-adjacent lungs. All 240 or so NSCLC patients in the cohort were treatment-naive and had localized lung tumors that were resected. A mean age of approximately 70 years was recorded for the NSCLC patients, of whom around 120 were male and some 99 were female.

Worth noting for this clone: The antigen this receptor binds is unknown. There are no base qualities to consult, and no much larger clone falls within one base.

From its cysteine to its phenylalanine, the CDR3 spans 13 amino acids. The entry retains the CDR3 DNA only, 39 bases that are in frame from base 1. V and J lose 6 bases and 5 bases, and a span of 13 bases separates them. Based on the germline V gene, the CDR1 and CDR2 sequences are MDHEN and SYDVKM. The paper's findings and limits, for the study overall: Longer overall survival was associated with higher T cell density in blood, whereas shorter survival was associated with higher clonality in adjacent lung. Since the design was exploratory, TCR variables were selected using unadjusted p-values with no false-discovery rate correction. A median of about 53 of the top 100 tumor clones were detected in paired uninvolved adjacent lung, and around 30 of these tumor clones were also found among the top 100 clones of the paired uninvolved adjacent lung. Multi-region tumor sequencing was not performed, so intratumor heterogeneity could not be excluded. The highest T cell clonality was observed in uninvolved tumor-adjacent lung, where clonality exceeded that of tumor, suggesting that antigenic responses were more focused in uninvolved tumor-adjacent lung.

At diagnosis, peripheral blood, uninvolved tumor-adjacent lung and tumor were collected and stored as a combination of fresh-frozen and FFPE material. For TCR repertoire profiling, blood samples were analyzed as peripheral blood mononuclear cells. TCR beta CDR3 regions were sequenced from DNA using the immunoSEQ Assay. Per the authors' processing: To compute T cell density, TCR beta template counts were normalized to usable DNA, which was estimated by amplifying housekeeping genes. The preseqR package was used to estimate richness by extrapolating to 400,000 templates for PBMC samples and to 120,000 templates for tissue samples. Clonality was taken to be one minus Pielou's evenness. Tissue-enriched TCRs were identified through differential abundance testing performed on productive amino-acid clonotypes, with a minimum total count of 5 and an alpha of 0.1. The Jaccard Index and the Morisita Overlap Index were used to measure how much the repertoires overlapped between compartments. GLIPH clustered TCR beta CDR3s with public tetramer-defined viral CDR3s; viral motifs required at least three viral sequences plus V-gene enrichment. TCRdb limited this immuneACCESS table to in-frame rearrangements with V and J called. A share of clones is missing; checked studies link under half to unresolved V genes, and the rest is unexplained. The DNA was the basis for D and trimming; V, J and clone size are from that table. This sample comprises 25,000 to 35,000 clones, about 80% of them detected only once. The ten largest clones take up around 5.3% of the sample.

The source was peripheral blood mononuclear cells, collected before any cancer treatment. The V gene is TRBV28 and the J gene is TRBJ1-1; no D gene call is confident. This clonotype originated in a man aged 40-75 years with stage III lung adenocarcinoma. The CDR3 region has the sequence CASRFILRTEAFF. The bases are TGTGCCAGCAGATTCATTCTAAGGACTGAAGCTTTCTTT.